One and the same sample provided the 16 T cell receptor beta chains below, sequenced in a study of blood T cell repertoires in COVID-19. This table comes from immunoSEQ multiplex PCR, and its TCRdb copy is limited to in-frame clones, with some not included. Among 130,000 to 150,000 clones listed, about 79% were seen once. The specimen sequenced was peripheral blood. These receptors came from a man aged 55-75 years with active or convalescent COVID-19.

The chain couples TRBV30 to TRBJ2-7; TRBD1 aligns across 7 bases. This CDR3 spans 13 amino acids. Germline CDR1 reads GTSNPN; CDR2 reads SVGIG (reference sequence). The V and J ends lost 0 bases and 6 bases, in that order; junction bases with no gene match: 5. The CDR3 loop reads CAWSVRRDSEQYV. Here the CDR3 DNA reads TGTGCCTGGAGTGTTCGCCGGGACAGCGAGCAGTACGTC.

This clone was seen a single time. V gene TRBV28 combines with J gene TRBJ2-3; the match to TRBD2 covers 10 bases. The CDR3 runs 19 residues. Germline V gene data show CDR1 as MDHEN and CDR2 as SYDVKM. Trimming cost V 5 bases and J 2 bases; bases outside gene matches: 16. CDR3 amino acids: CASSILSGRALSVTDTQYF. The CDR3 DNA follows: TGTGCCAGCAGTATTCTAAGCGGGAGGGCCCTTAGTGTCACAGATACGCAGTATTTT.

The rearrangement uses TRBV6-5 and TRBJ2-3; D remains ambiguous. Germline lookup yields CDR1 MNHEY and CDR2 SVGAGI. The CDR3 totals 13 residues. Deletions cut 3 bases from V and 6 bases from J, with 10 bases between. CDR3 residues: CASSYFNGDTQYF. CDR3 sequence (DNA): TGTGCCAGCAGTTATTTCAACGGGGATACGCAGTATTTT.

The V gene is TRBV27, the J gene TRBJ2-1, with 7 nucleotides matching TRBD2. This CDR3 has 13 amino acids. CDR1 and CDR2 from the germline V gene are MNHEY and SMNVEV (reference sequence). Losses at the gene ends were 5 bases for V and 9 bases for J; bases not matched to a gene: 7. The CDR3 spells CASSHTSAGEQFF. CDR3 in DNA: TGTGCCAGCAGTCACACTAGCGCCGGTGAGCAGTTCTTC.

The chain has TRBV3-1 (or the pseudogene TRBV3-2) and TRBJ1-2; D gene unclear. V gave up 0 bases and J gave up 0 bases, with 8 bases separating them. Germline CDR1 and CDR2: LGHDT and YNNKEL (reference sequence). This CDR3 is built from 15 residues. The CDR3 bases are TGTGCCAGCAGCCAAGATGAGGGAGCTAACTATGGCTACACCTTC. It codes for CASSQDEGANYGYTF.

V is TRBV11-2 and J is TRBJ2-7, with D possibly being TRBD2 (6 bases). Germline loops: CDR1 SGHAT, CDR2 FQNNGV. V lost 1 base, J lost 0 bases, and 7 bases lay in between. The CDR3 is made up of 14 amino acids. The CDR3 nucleotides read TGTGCCAGCAGCTTAGCGGGGGTCTCCTACGAGCAGTACTTC. Protein sequence: CASSLAGVSYEQYF.

In this sample, this clone turned up a few times. J is TRBJ1-6 and V is TRBV25-1; tentative D call: TRBD1 (6 bases). CDR3 size: 14 residues. Germline CDR1 MGHDK, CDR2 SYGVNS. Trimming shortened V by 10 bases and J by 7 bases, and 17 bases separated the two germline ends. CDR3 bases: TGTGCCACCGGGCGGGGGGCTGCAAATTCACCCCTCCACTTT. Translation gives CATGRGAANSPLHF.

This clone was detected a few times. The same CDR3 can be traced to other DNA sequences in this sample. The chain joins TRBV5-1 to TRBJ1-4, with TRBD1 identical over 9 bases. V shed 4 bases and J 5 bases; nucleotides not matched to a gene: 6. Germline-derived CDR1 and CDR2 are SGHRS and YFSETQ. The CDR3 is 15 residues long. CDR3 loop: CASSLPTGGNEKLFF. The CDR3 region has the DNA TGCGCCAGCAGCCTTCCAACAGGGGGCAATGAAAAACTGTTTTTT.

This clone was picked up a small number of times. In nucleotides, the CDR3 is TGTGCCAGCAGCTTTACTGTAAGCACAGATACGCAGTATTTT. Encoded protein: CASSFTVSTDTQYF. The chain joins TRBV27 to TRBJ2-3; D is uncertain. CDR1 and CDR2 from the germline V gene are MNHEY and SMNVEV (reference sequence). The CDR3 has 14 amino acids. V lost 6 bases and J 0 bases, leaving 10 bases between the germline ends.

This rearrangement joins TRBV6-1 to TRBJ2-7; 7 nucleotides line up with TRBD2. Germline lookup yields CDR1 MNHNS and CDR2 SASEGT. CDR3 length: 16 residues. Germline trimming cut 2 bases from V and 4 bases from J; bases unmatched to any gene: 11. CDR3 region: CASSEKGGERGYEQYF. The DNA for the CDR3 is TGTGCCAGCAGTGAAAAGGGAGGGGAAAGAGGTTACGAGCAGTACTTC.

The chain joins TRBV29-1 to TRBJ1-1, with TRBD1 matching 7 bases. J was trimmed by 4 bases and V by 7 bases; bases with no gene match: 6. This CDR3 is 12 amino acids long. Germline assignment: CDR1 SQVTM and CDR2 ANQGSEA. The DNA for the CDR3 is TGCAGCGGGCGACAGGGATTCACTGAAGCTTTCTTT. Amino acid sequence: CSGRQGFTEAFF.

This chain links TRBV21-1 with TRBJ1-2; the D call TRBD1 from the table was never checked on the DNA. TRBV21-1 is annotated as a pseudogene. The CDR3 spans 14 residues. This CDR3 is CASSKGGGADGYTF. In DNA form, the CDR3 reads TGTGCCAGCAGCAAAGGTGGGGGCGCCGATGGCTACACCTTC.

The chain recombines TRBV15 with TRBJ1-4; D perhaps matches TRBD1 (6 bases). The germline gives CDR1 LNHNV, CDR2 YYDKDF (reference sequence). Trimming took 1 base from V and 7 from J, leaving 16 bases between them. The CDR3 runs to 16 residues. The CDR3 bases are TGTGCCACCAGCAGAGGTCTGCAGGGGAATTTTGAAAAACTGTTTTTT. This encodes CATSRGLQGNFEKLFF.

The chain couples TRBV7-2 to TRBJ1-2; no reliable D call. The CDR3 is 14 residues long. Per germline, CDR1 SGHTA and CDR2 FQGNSA. Trimming removed 0 bases from V and 7 bases from J, with 12 bases in between. This chain's CDR3 is CASSLATPTSGYTF. The CDR3 bases are TGTGCCAGCAGCTTAGCAACACCCACGTCTGGCTACACCTTC.

The chain carries TRBV5-1 and TRBJ1-6; the match to TRBD1 covers 7 bases. The CDR3 is made up of 16 amino acids. CDR1 and CDR2 from the germline V gene are SGHRS and YFSETQ. Trimming took 0 bases from V and 7 from J; bases not matched to a gene: 7. CDR3 nucleotide sequence: TGCGCCAGCAGCTTGGAAACAGGGGAAATAAATTCACCCCTCCACTTT. Its protein is CASSLETGEINSPLHF. Filled out from reference TRBV5-1 and TRBJ1-6, the complete variable domain reads KAGVTQTPRYLIKTRGQQVTLSCSPISGHRSVSWYQQTPGQGLQFLFEYFSETQRNKGNFPGRFSGRQFSNSRSEMNVSTLELGDSALYLCASSLETGEINSPLHFGNGTRLTVT.

V usage is TRBV5-5 and J usage is TRBJ2-5; 8 positions agree with TRBD2. V lost 2 bases, J lost 2 bases, and 2 bases stayed unmatched. The CDR3 is 14 residues long. Germline V CDR1 and CDR2: SGHKS, YYEKEE (reference sequence). The CDR3 protein is CASSLLAVQETQYF. The CDR3, as DNA: TGTGCCAGCAGCTTACTAGCGGTACAAGAGACCCAGTACTTC.